The source of this T cell receptor beta chain is a study of shared clonotypes between healthy human individuals (dated by TCRdb to between 2020 and 2021). With respect to the entire study: The cohort included three men and two women between 18 and 49 years of age. To estimate repertoire size and how much clonotypes are shared between individuals, the study performed deep sequencing of blood TCR repertoires from five healthy adults. To increase sequencing depth and limit assay-specific biases, TCR repertoire library preparation and sequencing were carried out by different laboratories using diverse techniques. Between about 0.85 and 9.5 billion PBMCs per donor were obtained by leukapheresis.

Using the deep immunoSEQ assay, multiplex PCR amplified TCR CDR3 regions from genomic DNA. Extracted genomic DNA from each cell subset was spread evenly across all wells of several immunoSEQ 96-well plates, with each plate serving as a replicate. For unsorted PBMC, around 300 ng of genomic DNA, equivalent to approximately 30,000 T cell genomes, went into each replicate PCR. Genomic DNA from unsorted PBMC was sequenced over ten immunoSEQ deep assay plates. The purified libraries were quantified using a Qubit 3.0 fluorometer, sized with a Bioanalyzer 2100, and then quantified again using the KAPA Library Quantification kit. A separate single-read 150-cycle Illumina NextSeq 550 flow cell was used to sequence each immunoSEQ 96-well plate. Per the authors' processing: Because the immunoSEQ output included only junctional sequences and no quality scores, the filtering could not be the same as the filtering used for full-length reads. To assign V/J genes and CDR3, sequences were annotated against IMGT germline references using PyIR, a Python wrapper for IgBLAST v1.9. Reads were filtered out if the reads had weak V/J assignments (E-value above 1e-6), no CDR3, stop codons, out-of-frame junctions, or ambiguous translated residues. V3J clonotypes were defined as sequences sharing the same inferred V gene, J gene, and CDR3 amino acid sequence. Percentage overlap between repertoires was calculated by dividing the number of shared unique clonotypes by the size of the smaller repertoire. RTK rarefaction, the Chao1 estimator, and Recon v2.1 estimates of unobserved clonotypes were used to assess repertoire richness. Not all clones reach the TCRdb copy of this immuneACCESS table, which keeps in-frame sequences only. Checked studies attribute under half of the gap to unresolved V genes and leave the rest unexplained. Clone size and the V and J calls come from that table; the DNA yielded D and trimming. For this sample the table gives around 440,000 clones, of which about 74% were detected only once. The top ten clonotypes cover more than 10% of the sample.

Study-level results and caveats: Sampling was restricted to blood, and TCR repertoires in tissue are likely to differ from TCR repertoires in blood. Because the study included only a small number of donors, the genetic and exposure-history diversity represented was limited. Based on pairwise subsampling, the degree of clonotype sharing among donors was expected to be affected by sequencing depth.

According to the germline V gene (reference sequence), CDR1 reads DFQATT and CDR2 reads SNEGSKA. Relative to germline, V is 4 bases shorter and J is 0 bases shorter, with 3 bases between their ends. Including the terminal cysteine and phenylalanine, the CDR3 comprises 11 residues. The kept DNA is CDR3 alone, 33 bases in frame from the first base. This clone was observed a handful of times. The clone's antigen remains unknown. It has no much larger one-base neighbor in the sample; base qualities were not kept. Donors were healthy HIV-negative adults with no recently reported acute infections or vaccinations. Only Caucasian adults living in Nashville, Tennessee, USA were represented among the donors. For unsorted samples, 84 million or so PBMCs were counted, and genomic DNA was extracted using the QIAamp DNA Blood Mini kit. Blood was collected by leukapheresis, and PBMCs were isolated by Ficoll-Histopaque density gradient centrifugation and then cryopreserved in liquid nitrogen vapor phase.

This sequence was found in a woman in her 40s in good health. Some clones in this sample may be carry-over from other donors' samples. Sequenced sample: PBMCs. The receptor chain draws on TRBV20-1 and TRBJ1-1; no confident D gene assignment can be made. The DNA reads as follows: TGCAGTGCTAAAATGAACACTGAAGCTTTCTTT. Protein translation: CSAKMNTEAFF.